The subject of this entry is one TCR beta chain. The sample holds a few counts of this clonotype. The clone's antigen remains unknown. Base qualities are missing; no much larger clone stands one base away. This sample stems from a study of human T cells and chemical hapten exposure (dated by TCRdb to about 2021). Study-level background: For sensitization, 2% DPC in acetone was applied to an approximately 2 cm by approximately 2 cm area of upper inner arm skin. Throughout the roughly 23-week study period, patients were also given weekly therapeutic DPC doses on the scalp. Patch testing on the upper back used Finn chambers containing 0.01% DPC, with scoring done after 6 days according to International Contact Dermatitis Research Group standards. The mostly female patient cohort included alopecia areata with under or over 50% scalp involvement, alopecia totalis and alopecia universalis. Libraries were pooled for sequencing, and per-sample TCR yields varied mainly because of small differences in library volumes within the pool. In alopecia patients, the study followed how the peripheral blood TCR repertoire changed in vivo over primary and secondary sensitization to diphenylcyclopropenone (DPC), a hapten. Blood samples were taken from patients before sensitization (week 0) and then at 2, 6 and about 24 weeks after DPC sensitization. Twenty-nine alopecia patients provided blood for TCR sequencing at one to four time points (pre-sensitization, 2, 6 and 24 weeks). The full study reports these points: No change with DPC sensitization was found in the number of TCRs above 1 in 1000 frequency, and no evidence of global repertoire structure alterations was found. Significantly more large CDR3 similarity clusters were formed by expanded TCRs than by pre-sensitization or healthy control sets, consistent with antigen-driven responses. After repeated subsampling, changes were observed in the strength of the expansion versus patch-test correlation and in the threshold at which the correlation became significant. Patch test score was positively correlated with the number of PT1 expanded TCRs, with significance at thresholds 8, 16 and 32 but not at 4. All patients had alopecia, a presumed autoimmune disease, so their immune response might differ from that of healthy individuals.

Receptor libraries were prepared by RACE. Sequencing instrument: NextSeq 500. During library preparation, unique molecular identifiers were attached to individual cDNA molecules so that TCRs could be counted quantitatively and reproducibly. From each blood RNA sample, both TCR alpha and TCR beta chains were sequenced. As for the authors' bioinformatics: A median of roughly 98,000 TCRs per sample was observed, with a range of 23,224 to 690,600. The Decombinator software suite was used to annotate the V, J and CDR3 of the TCR reads. For the PS versus PT1 abundance plots, all samples were subsampled to the same number of TCRs (28,000). Expanded TCRs were defined as absent before sensitization and observed at least eight times at the 2-week time point. TCRdb itself trimmed the public reads at Q25 with fastp, ran MiXCR and retained productive beta chains. Entries that share a CDR3 protein sequence are merged under the most common genes and DNA. The V and J calls were not made by the authors but by TCRdb's processing. The sample table lists 100,000 or so distinct CDR3 sequences, under 40% of them with a count of one. About 2.7% of the sample lies in the top ten.

What the time point label conveys for this sample: patch test 3, about 24 weeks after DPC sensitization. The meaning of the sample's treatment or condition label: therapeutic diphenylcyclopropenone sensitization with weekly scalp DPC. At every patch-test visit, the blood draw took place before the patch test was put on. Patients were considered eligible if aged 18 to 70, diagnosed with alopecia and deemed suitable for DPC therapy, and patients were excluded if pregnant. Total RNA was isolated from unfractionated whole blood collected in Tempus Blood RNA tubes. Counted from cysteine to phenylalanine, this CDR3 has 15 amino acids. Only the CDR3 region is kept as DNA, spanning 45 bases read in frame from base 1. Cut back by 1 base and 8 bases, the V and J ends lie 16 bases apart. The germline V gene encodes CDR1 KGHSH and CDR2 LQKENI.

Specimen: whole blood, collected in connection with sensitization to the hapten diphenylcyclopropenone (DPC). The origin of this receptor is a man aged 40-49 years with alopecia areata. Some clones in this sample may be carry-over from other donors' samples. The receptor chain draws on TRBV18 and TRBJ2-3; perhaps TRBD2 is the D gene, with 5 bases matching. The DNA sequence reads TGTGCCAGCTCACCACTTAACTCACTAGAGAGTACGCAGTATTTT. This yields the protein CASSPLNSLESTQYF.